This T cell receptor beta chain stems from a study of early T cells in non-severe SARS-CoV-2 infection. Points from the study as a whole: Comparison of clonotypes with VDJdb favored anti-spike CD8 responses while missing private and CD4 specificities.

TCRdb passed the 5' RACE reads through MiXCR, listing each CDR3 protein once. This sample has around 83,000 distinct CDR3 sequences; 8.5% to 12% occur once, and the top ten carry roughly 8%. This clonotype was seen more than once but under ten times. Its specificity is unknown. The V end was cut by 6 bases, the J end by 6 bases, with 9 bases between. The CDR3 runs to 12 residues. This TCR was sampled from an adult who was a healthcare worker with PCR-confirmed SARS-CoV-2 infection or an uninfected control (not recorded which). The genes are TRBV12-3 or TRBV12-4 and TRBJ2-1; perhaps TRBD2 as D (6 bases). Material: whole blood, obtained at baseline. This CDR3 is CASSWRGNEQFF. DNA for the CDR3: TGTGCCAGCAGCTGGCGGGGCAATGAGCAGTTCTTC.